The entry that follows covers one T cell receptor (beta chain) sequence. The sample comes from a study of immune heterogeneity within non-small cell lung tumors. As template, the study used bulk tumor genomic DNA at roughly 550 ng per sample. Each primary tumor yielded several biopsies, collected far apart from one another at surgery. Before undergoing curative surgery, patients had newly diagnosed non-small cell lung cancer that was untreated. TCR beta CDR3 was amplified by multiplex PCR using 32 V and 13 J primers. TCRdb re-called the multiplex PCR reads with MiXCR, one entry per CDR3 protein. This sample has fewer than 15,000 distinct CDR3 sequences; 22% occur once, and the top ten carry 4.5% to 5.5%. This CDR3 comprises 17 residues. The germline V gene encodes CDR1 SGHDN and CDR2 FVKESK. V shed 3 bases, J shed 0 bases, and the junction held 6 bases outside the gene matches.

The sequence derives from a man aged 55 to 70 with non-small cell lung cancer. The specimen sequenced was lung tumor tissue. This chain links TRBV14 with TRBJ2-3; 10 positions match TRBD2. The CDR3 coding sequence is TGTGCCAGCAGCCAGCTAGCGGGAGCCTCAAGCACAGATACGCAGTATTTT. Amino acid sequence: CASSQLAGASSTDTQYF.